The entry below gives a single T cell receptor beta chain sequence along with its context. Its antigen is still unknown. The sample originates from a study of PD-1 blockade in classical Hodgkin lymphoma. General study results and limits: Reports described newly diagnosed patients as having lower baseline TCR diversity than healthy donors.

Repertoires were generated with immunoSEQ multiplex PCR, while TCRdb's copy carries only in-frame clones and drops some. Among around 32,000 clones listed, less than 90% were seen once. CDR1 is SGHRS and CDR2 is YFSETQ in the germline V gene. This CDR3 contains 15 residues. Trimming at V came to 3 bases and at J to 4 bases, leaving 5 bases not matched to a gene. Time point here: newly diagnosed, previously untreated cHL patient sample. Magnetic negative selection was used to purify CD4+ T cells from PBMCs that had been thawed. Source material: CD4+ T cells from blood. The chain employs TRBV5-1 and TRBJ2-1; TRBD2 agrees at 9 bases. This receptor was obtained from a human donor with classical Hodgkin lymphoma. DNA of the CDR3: TGCGCCAGCAGCTCGTTAGCGGGGGATTACAATGAGCAGTTCTTC. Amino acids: CASSSLAGDYNEQFF.